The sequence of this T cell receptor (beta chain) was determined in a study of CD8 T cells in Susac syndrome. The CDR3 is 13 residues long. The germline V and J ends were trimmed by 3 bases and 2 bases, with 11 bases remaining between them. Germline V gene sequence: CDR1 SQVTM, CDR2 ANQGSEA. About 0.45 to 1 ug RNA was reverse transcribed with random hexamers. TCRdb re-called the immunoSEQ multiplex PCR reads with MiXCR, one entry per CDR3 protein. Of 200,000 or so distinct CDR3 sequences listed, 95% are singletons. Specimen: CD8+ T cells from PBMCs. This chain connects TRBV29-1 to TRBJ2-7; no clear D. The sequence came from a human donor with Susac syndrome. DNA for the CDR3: TGCAGCGTTGATACCGGGTCCCCCTACGAGCAGTACTTC. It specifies CSVDTGSPYEQYF.